This TCR beta chain was obtained from a study of blood T cell repertoires in COVID-19. Study-wide background: The United States, Italy and Spain supplied acute and convalescent COVID-19 samples. Nucleic acid was either cDNA or gDNA, and it came from T cells, B-cell-depleted T cells, or PBMCs.

Original processing notes: Reference gene primer amplification gave nucleated cell count estimates. Profiled with immunoSEQ multiplex PCR; TCRdb holds only in-frame clones, not every one. V and J calls plus clone size are reproduced from that table; the DNA served to infer D and trimming. The sample lists some 280,000 clones; just over 85% were seen once. This clone was counted once. Source material: peripheral blood. This clonotype was sampled from a woman in her thirties with active or convalescent COVID-19.

The CDR3 bases are TGTGCCAGCAGTTACTCGTGGGGGCCCGAAGCTTTCTTT. This encodes CASSYSWGPEAFF. J is TRBJ1-1 and V is TRBV6-5, with D possibly matching TRBD1 (6 bases). Between the trimmed V and J ends, which lost 0 bases and 8 bases, there was a span of 10 bases. Germline loops: CDR1 MNHEY, CDR2 SVGAGI. CDR3 length equals 13 residues.